The 14 T cell receptor beta chains reported below all come from one sample, sequenced in a study of T cell changes during pregnancy in multiple sclerosis. Some clones are missing from TCRdb's copy, which holds only in-frame ones; the method was immunoSEQ multiplex PCR. Of 70,000 to 95,000 clones in the sample, 90% to 95% were seen once. The sequences come from peripheral blood, collected in the first trimester of pregnancy. Receptors originate from a female donor with multiple sclerosis, enrolled in a pregnancy study.

In DNA, the CDR3 is TGTGCCAGTACCCAGGGAACCGGGACTAAAGAGACCCAGTACTTC. Its translation: CASTQGTGTKETQYF. This chain uses TRBV19 with TRBJ2-5; 7 nucleotides match TRBD2. V was clipped by 7 bases and J by 3 bases; unmatched bases: 11. Germline CDR1 is LNHDA and CDR2 is SQIVND (reference sequence). CDR3 size: 15 residues.

The chain couples TRBV7-8 to TRBJ1-2; D is unresolved. Deletions cut 5 bases from V and 4 bases from J, with 14 bases between. Germline values: CDR1 SGHVS, CDR2 FQNEAQ. CDR3 length equals 14 residues. The chain's CDR3 is CASSQRRLSYGYTF. The CDR3 nucleotides are TGTGCCAGCAGCCAGAGGAGACTGAGCTATGGCTACACCTTC.

This chain joins TRBV14 and TRBJ2-1; 11 bases match TRBD2. Germline V gene sequence: CDR1 SGHDN, CDR2 FVKESK. The trim removed 4 bases at V and 6 bases at J, leaving 5 bases unmatched. CDR3 size: 15 residues. For the CDR3, the DNA is TGTGCCAGCAGCCCCGGGACTAGCGGCCGCAATGAGCAGTTCTTC. Residues: CASSPGTSGRNEQFF.

This rearrangement joins TRBV6-1 to TRBJ2-7; a possible D gene is TRBD1 (7 bases). Trimming pared 7 bases from V and 4 bases from J, leaving 14 bases between. This CDR3 is 13 amino acids long. Germline lookup yields CDR1 MNHNS and CDR2 SASEGT. The CDR3 reads CASKGQGGYEQYF. In DNA, the CDR3 is TGTGCCAGCAAAGGGCAGGGGGGTTACGAGCAGTACTTC.

The chain combines TRBV5-1 with TRBJ1-1, with 8 bases identical to TRBD1. The CDR3 is 15 amino acids. CDR1 and CDR2 (germline): SGHRS, YFSETQ. V trimming: 3 bases; J trimming: 3 bases; junction bases outside the gene matches: 7. As DNA, the CDR3 is TGCGCCAGCAGCTCGACCGACAGGGGTGACACTGAAGCTTTCTTT. Its protein product is CASSSTDRGDTEAFF.

This chain uses TRBV30 with TRBJ1-1; 7 positions match TRBD1. V was clipped by 5 bases and J by 2 bases; unmatched bases: 2. Germline V lookup: CDR1 GTSNPN, CDR2 SVGIG (reference sequence). CDR3 length equals 12 residues. CDR3 nucleotides: TGTGCCTGGGACAGGGCCAACACTGAAGCTTTCTTT. Its protein is CAWDRANTEAFF.

J is TRBJ1-5 and V is TRBV5-6; TRBD1 aligns across 8 bases. Germline V gene sequence: CDR1 SGHDT, CDR2 YYEEEE. Trimming removed 0 bases from V and 8 bases from J; junction bases left unmatched: 7. CDR3 length equals 15 residues. CDR3 nucleotides: TGTGCCAGCAGCTTGGGGACAGGGCTTTCGGAGCCCCAGCATTTT. Protein: CASSLGTGLSEPQHF.

The chain employs TRBV18 and TRBJ2-7; 7 nucleotides match TRBD1. With 1 base clipped from V and 3 bases from J, the junction kept 3 bases outside the gene matches. The CDR3 length is 14 residues. Germline V CDR1 and CDR2: KGHSH, LQKENI. CDR3 in DNA: TGTGCCAGCTCACCACGACAGGGATTCTACGAGCAGTACTTC. Its translation is CASSPRQGFYEQYF.

This sequence joins TRBV25-1 and TRBJ2-7, with a tentative D call TRBD1 (6 bases). V lost 2 bases and J 4 bases, leaving 6 bases between the germline ends. Germline values: CDR1 MGHDK, CDR2 SYGVNS. The CDR3 contains 12 residues. CDR3 amino acids: CASSETGYEQYF. Here the CDR3 DNA reads TGTGCCAGCAGTGAAACAGGGTACGAGCAGTACTTC.

The chain employs TRBV6-5 and TRBJ2-6; D remains ambiguous. This CDR3 comprises 15 residues. V shed 6 bases and J shed 1 base, with 10 bases lying between them. Germline CDR1 and CDR2: MNHEY and SVGAGI. Written as DNA, the CDR3 is TGTGCCAGCAGCCAAGCCGAATCTGGGGCCAACGTCCTGACTTTC. Translation: CASSQAESGANVLTF.

The CDR3 sequence is CASSYGGGASQTQYF. The CDR3 DNA reads TGTGCCAGTAGTTATGGCGGGGGGGCCTCGCAGACCCAGTACTTC. The chain uses TRBV19 and TRBJ2-5, with 9 bases matching TRBD2. The germline V gene encodes CDR1 LNHDA and CDR2 SQIVND (reference sequence). After removal of 5 bases from V and 6 bases from J, the junction contained 10 bases not matched to a gene. The CDR3 length is 15 residues.

The chain joins TRBV6-6 to TRBJ1-2, with TRBD1 identical over 7 bases. Germline V gives CDR1 MNHNY, CDR2 SVGAGI (reference sequence). The CDR3 sequence is 13 residues long. V was pared by 6 bases and J by 6 bases, with 7 bases of the junction left unmatched. CDR3 sequence (DNA): TGTGCCAGCAGACCGACAGGGTCGAATGGCTACACCTTC. Translation: CASRPTGSNGYTF.

This sequence joins TRBV29-1 and TRBJ1-2, with D possibly TRBD1 on 6 matching bases. Germline CDR1 SQVTM, CDR2 ANQGSEA. CDR3 length equals 16 residues. Trimming pared 1 base from V and 2 bases from J, leaving 17 bases between. CDR3 in DNA: TGCAGCGTTGAAGGAGCTAGTCCAGGGGCAAACTATGGCTACACCTTC. The encoded protein is CSVEGASPGANYGYTF.

DNA of the CDR3: TGTGCCAGCAGCCCCGGGACTAGCGGGGGAACCGGGGAGCTGTTTTTT. This encodes CASSPGTSGGTGELFF. The V and J genes are TRBV7-3 and TRBJ2-2; 14 bases align to TRBD2. V lost 5 bases to trimming and J lost 5 bases; unmatched junction nucleotides: 4. The germline V gene has CDR1 SGHTA and CDR2 FQGTGA. This CDR3 has 16 amino acids. The variable domain in full, completed from reference TRBV7-3 and TRBJ2-2, reads GAGVSQTPSNKVTEKGKYVELRCDPISGHTALYWYRQSLGQGPEFLIYFQGTGAADDSGLPNDRFFAVRPEGSVSTLKIQRTERGDSAVYLCASSPGTSGGTGELFFGEGSRLTVL.